These T cell receptor beta chains were read from a single sample in a study of control samples from healthy donors and cancer patients. Assay used: immunoSEQ multiplex PCR; TCRdb lists only in-frame clones, some missing. The table has 130,000 to 150,000 clones, about nine tenths seen once. What was sequenced was blood. Receptors were obtained from a young man in good health. CDR3s include the opening cysteine and the closing phenylalanine or tryptophan. A D gene is named only where the DNA matches it firmly. Rows may omit the clone size; those that give it use once, few, many or a size class.

V	D	J	size	DNA	CDR3
TRBV20-1	TRBD2	TRBJ2-1	-	TGCAGTGCTAGTGGCGGGGGGGCCGAAAGAGCCCGCTATGAGCAGTTCTTC	CSASGGGAERARYEQFF
TRBV28	-	TRBJ2-7	once	TGTGCCAGCACCTCGGGAGCTCCCACCTACGAGCAGTACTTC	CASTSGAPTYEQYF
TRBV7-9	TRBD1	TRBJ1-2	once	TGTGCCAGCAGCTCAGGGGGCTATGGCTACACCTTC	CASSSGGYGYTF
TRBV7-8	-	TRBJ1-5	-	TGTGCCAGCAGCTTAGAGTCAGGGCCCCGCCAGCCCCAGCATTTT	CASSLESGPRQPQHF
TRBV24-1	-	TRBJ2-4	once	TGTGCCACCAGTGGACTAGAAAACATTCAGTACTTC	CATSGLENIQYF
TRBV9	-	TRBJ2-3	once	TGTGCCAGCAGCGTAGGGGGCACAGATACGCAGTATTTT	CASSVGGTDTQYF
TRBV28	TRBD1	TRBJ2-7	-	TGTGCCAGCAGTTTGACAGGGGACCTCTCCTACGAGCAGTACTTC	CASSLTGDLSYEQYF
TRBV12-3/TRBV12-4	-	TRBJ2-1	-	TGTGCCAGCAGTTATATTAGTAACAATGAGCAGTTCTTC	CASSYISNNEQFF
TRBV10-2	-	TRBJ2-7	-	TGCGCCAGCAGTGAGATGCGCATCGACGAGCAGTACTTC	CASSEMRIDEQYF
TRBV12-3/TRBV12-4	-	TRBJ1-1	once	TGTGCCAGCAGTCCCGGCGACACTGAAGCTTTCTTT	CASSPGDTEAFF
TRBV7-6	TRBD2	TRBJ2-2	-	TGTGCCAGCAGCCCACGGGGGGGGAACGACGGGGAGCTGTTTTTT	CASSPRGGNDGELFF
TRBV15	-	TRBJ1-6	once	TGTGCCACCGAACAGGCCACCGCTTATAATTCACCCCTCCACTTT	CATEQATAYNSPLHF
TRBV4-1	TRBD1	TRBJ1-2	-	TGCGCCAGCAGCCTTCCTCCGGGACAGGGGGGCCATGGCTACACCTTC	CASSLPPGQGGHGYTF
TRBV6-6	-	TRBJ1-3	-	TGTGCCAGCAGAGACTCTGGAAACACCATATATTTT	CASRDSGNTIYF
TRBV28	-	TRBJ1-5	-	TGTGCCAGCAGTTTAGGGTTGCGACAGCCCCAGCATTTT	CASSLGLRQPQHF
TRBV7-2	TRBD2	TRBJ2-1	-	TGTGCCAGCAGCAAACTGACTAGCGGGGGGGCCAATGAGCAGTTCTTC	CASSKLTSGGANEQFF
TRBV5-8	-	TRBJ1-4	-	TGTGCCAGCAGCTTCCTTGGTGGGGGCCGCGCTAATGAAAAACTGTTTTTT	CASSFLGGGRANEKLFF
TRBV6-6	-	TRBJ1-4	-	TGTGCCAGCAGATTACATTCAACTAATGAAAAACTGTTTTTT	CASRLHSTNEKLFF
TRBV19	TRBD1	TRBJ2-7	-	TGTGCCAGTAGTCCGGGACAGTCTACCTACGAGCAGTACTTC	CASSPGQSTYEQYF
TRBV6-2/TRBV6-3	-	TRBJ1-1	-	TGTGCCAGCAGTCTCGCTGGGGGCATGAACACTGAAGCTTTCTTT	CASSLAGGMNTEAFF
TRBV5-1	-	TRBJ1-2	-	TGCGCCAGCAGCTCCGACAGACCAAACTATGGCTACACCTTC	CASSSDRPNYGYTF
TRBV29-1	TRBD1	TRBJ2-7	-	TGCAGCGTTGAAACACAGGGGTACGAGCAGTACTTC	CSVETQGYEQYF
TRBV13	TRBD2	TRBJ2-3	-	TGTGCCAGCAGCTCTATTGCACTAGCGGGGTTGGACGCAGATACGCAGTATTTT	CASSSIALAGLDADTQYF
TRBV19	-	TRBJ1-3	-	TGTGCCAGCGGGGCAATCTCTGGAAACACCATATATTTT	CASGAISGNTIYF
TRBV5-6	-	TRBJ2-5	-	TGTGCCAGCAGCTTACAAGGGCCAGGGACCCAGTACTTC	CASSLQGPGTQYF
TRBV6-6	TRBD1	TRBJ2-3	-	TGTGCCAGCAGTTATTCTACAGGGGTTGGCACAGATACGCAGTATTTT	CASSYSTGVGTDTQYF
TRBV3-1/TRBV3-2	-	TRBJ1-3	-	TGTGCCAGTCAGAGCTCTGGAAACACCATATATTTT	CASQSSGNTIYF